A selection of T cell receptor beta chains follows, all from one sample in a study of cytomegalovirus exposure and HLA in healthy donors. The method was immunoSEQ multiplex PCR; TCRdb's version includes in-frame clones alone and lacks a portion of them. The data contain 90,000 to 150,000 clones, 65% to 85% of them seen just once; the ten biggest clones take up around 0.24%. Sequences were obtained from PBMCs. Receptors were obtained from a man between 45 and 60 years old in good health and CMV-seronegative. Both conserved end residues are part of each CDR3. Each record gives: CDR3 DNA, CDR3 protein, clone size, V gene, J gene, D gene. The D gene is left open where the match is weak. The size field is filled for only some rows; it gives once, few, many or a size class.

TGTGCCAGCAGTGGCGGACATAACACTGAAGCTTTCTTT	CASSGGHNTEAFF	NA	TRBV6-4	TRBJ1-1	NA
TGCGCCAGCACTCCACCGACAGGGGACTACCAAGAGACCCAGTACTTC	CASTPPTGDYQETQYF	NA	TRBV23-1	TRBJ2-5	TRBD1
TGTGCCAGCAGCTTCGGACTTCCGGGACAGAACTATGGCTACACCTTC	CASSFGLPGQNYGYTF	NA	TRBV7-9	TRBJ1-2	TRBD1
TGTGCCAGCAGATTCAAGAGGGACTACGAGCAGTACTTC	CASRFKRDYEQYF	few	TRBV6-5	TRBJ2-7	NA
TGTGCCAGTAGCGGTAGCTCCCAAGAGACCCAGTACTTC	CASSGSSQETQYF	NA	TRBV19	TRBJ2-5	NA
TGCGCCAGCAGCGCCTGGACTAGCGGATCCTACGAGCAGTACTTC	CASSAWTSGSYEQYF	NA	TRBV4-1	TRBJ2-7	TRBD2
TGTGCCAGTACCACGGACGGTAGCGGGGCAAACACCGGGGAGCTGTTTTTT	CASTTDGSGANTGELFF	NA	TRBV19	TRBJ2-2	TRBD2
TGTGCCAGCAGCTTGGAATCGGGCAAAAACATTCAGTACTTC	CASSLESGKNIQYF	NA	TRBV5-8	TRBJ2-4	NA
TGCGCCAGCAGCCAAGATGGGACGGGACTAGCGTCAGAGACCCAGTACTTC	CASSQDGTGLASETQYF	NA	TRBV4-1	TRBJ2-5	TRBD2
TGTGCCAGCACCCAGGGGGCGCCCACTGAAGCTTTCTTT	CASTQGAPTEAFF	few	TRBV28	TRBJ1-1	TRBD1
TGTGCCAGCTCAAGACAGGCAGCGAACACTGAAGCTTTCTTT	CASSRQAANTEAFF	NA	TRBV19	TRBJ1-1	NA
TGTGCCAGCAGTTCTCACAGCCGTACCACTGAAGCTTTCTTT	CASSSHSRTTEAFF	NA	TRBV6-5	TRBJ1-1	NA